The TCR beta chain described here comes from a study of vaccination effects on CD4 cells after COVID-19. The overall study: Two doses of BNT162b2 or mRNA-1273 vaccine were administered to participants.

Germline CDR1 LNHDA, CDR2 SQIVND (reference sequence). This CDR3 is 14 amino acids long. V was trimmed by 7 bases and J by 5 bases, leaving 17 bases between them. After expansion with viral peptide pools in the ViraFEST assay, antigen-specific CD4+ T cells were sequenced. When around 10 days of culture had elapsed, CD4+ T cells were isolated. According to PCR results, the person was infected with SARS-CoV-2 between March and December 2020. They grew approximately 2.1 million PBMC in each well, adding around 9 IU/ml IL-2 and about 9.9 ug/ml peptides. Regarding this clone: Its matching antigen is unknown.

Study results and limitations: In the late period after vaccination, infection- and vaccine-induced clones contracted markedly. Early post-infection timepoints were missing from the study, which also had few convalescent patients.

This table comes from immunoSEQ multiplex PCR, and its TCRdb copy is limited to in-frame clones, with some not included. The sample records some 40,000 clones, about 73% being singletons. This TCR was sampled from a human donor who had a prior SARS-CoV-2 infection. The rearrangement joins TRBV19 to TRBJ1-2; D is possibly TRBD1 (5 bases). Sequenced here: CD4+ T cells from PBMCs cultured with HCoV-NL63 spike peptides, sampled before COVID-19 vaccination. CDR3 coding DNA: TGTGCCAGTAACCCCTCCGGGGCGTGGTATGGCTACACCTTC. Translating it yields CASNPSGAWYGYTF.